A single sample gave rise to the 29 T cell receptor beta chains below, sequenced in a study of beta chain features in type 1 diabetes. No antigen is known for these receptors. Study-wide results and limits: In all four CD4+ subsets, TCRB CDR3 length was significantly, moderately reduced in type 1 diabetes.

The entirety of the isolated RNA underwent reverse transcription, so expressed TCRB transcripts were sequenced. Profiling relied on immunoSEQ multiplex PCR, and the TCRdb table lists in-frame clones only, not all of them. The sample contains hundreds of thousands of clones, roughly 15% of which appear only once. The sample comprised naive CD4+ T cells from blood. The source of these receptors is a young man with type 1 diabetes.

The J gene is TRBJ2-1, the V gene TRBV30; TRBD2 agrees at 8 bases. After removal of 1 base from V and 15 bases from J, the junction contained 8 bases not matched to a gene. The CDR3 is 12 residues long. CDR1 and CDR2 (germline): GTSNPN, SVGIG (reference sequence). In nucleotides, the CDR3 is TGTGCCTGGAGTGCAATCGGGACTAGTCTGTTCTTC. Its translation is CAWSAIGTSLFF.

The chain couples TRBV27 to TRBJ1-1; D might be TRBD1 (5 bases). Trimming took off 3 bases at V and 5 bases at J, with 10 bases between the two ends. Germline CDR1 MNHEY, CDR2 SMNVEV (reference sequence). The CDR3 length is 13 residues. The DNA for the CDR3 is TGTGCCAGCAGTTTTGACCGGGGGACTGAAGCTTTCTTT. Translated, it gives CASSFDRGTEAFF.

This chain connects TRBV11-2 to TRBJ2-1; D not resolved. The CDR3 runs to 15 residues. V lost 1 base to trimming and J lost 4 bases, with 11 bases between them. The germline CDR1 and CDR2 sequences are SGHAT and FQNNGV. Here the CDR3 DNA reads TGTGCCAGCAGCTTAGGACCAAACAGATACAATGAGCAGTTCTTC. Translating gives CASSLGPNRYNEQFF. Complete variable domain (other parts from reference TRBV11-2 and TRBJ2-1): EAGVAQSPRYKIIEKRQSVAFWCNPISGHATLYWYQQILGQGPKLLIQFQNNGVVDDSQLPKDRFSAERLKGVDSTLKIQPAKLEDSAVYLCASSLGPNRYNEQFFGPGTRLTVL.

This rearrangement joins TRBV19 to TRBJ2-5, with D possibly being TRBD2 (5 bases). CDR1 is LNHDA and CDR2 is SQIVND in the germline V gene (reference sequence). The CDR3 loop spans 13 amino acids. Trimming stripped 8 bases from V and 2 bases from J, with 12 bases between. CDR3 region: CASGRSGQETQYF. CDR3 in DNA: TGTGCCAGTGGGCGGAGCGGTCAAGAGACCCAGTACTTC. Based on the CDR3 plus reference TRBV19 and TRBJ2-5, the full variable domain is DGGITQSPKYLFRKEGQNVTLSCEQNLNHDAMYWYRQDPGQGLRLIYYSQIVNDFQKGDIAEGYSVSREKKESFPLTVTSAQKNPTAFYLCASGRSGQETQYFGPGTRLLVL.

J is TRBJ2-5 and V is TRBV19; D is unclear. This CDR3 spans 13 amino acids. V lost 1 base and J lost 4, with 7 bases in between. CDR1 is LNHDA, CDR2 SQIVND, per germline (reference sequence). CDR3 in DNA: TGTGCCAGTAGTATAGCACAACCAGAGACCCAGTACTTC. As protein: CASSIAQPETQYF.

This sequence joins TRBV28 and TRBJ2-4; 7 bases align to TRBD1. Looked up from germline, CDR1 is MDHEN and CDR2 is SYDVKM. V lost 3 bases, J lost 0 bases, and 5 bases stayed unmatched. The CDR3 spans 16 residues. CDR3: CASSFWQGVAKNIQYF. The CDR3 coding sequence is TGTGCCAGCAGTTTCTGGCAGGGGGTAGCCAAAAACATTCAGTACTTC.

Only a few counts were recorded for this clone. V gene TRBV5-4 combines with J gene TRBJ2-6; D is undetermined. The CDR3 extends over 16 amino acids. Trimming pared 1 base from V and 1 base from J, leaving 9 bases between. The germline gives CDR1 SGHNT, CDR2 YYREEE (reference sequence). The CDR3 reads CASSLPSGSGANVLTF. The CDR3 bases are TGTGCCAGCAGCTTGCCTTCGGGTTCTGGGGCCAACGTCCTGACTTTC.

This sequence joins TRBV7-2 and TRBJ1-5, with a possible D match to TRBD1 (5 bases). This CDR3 region has 16 residues. Per the germline V gene, CDR1 is SGHTA and CDR2 is FQGNSA. V lost 1 base, J lost 1 base, and 11 bases lay in between. CDR3 nucleotides: TGTGCCAGCAGCTTAGTGGGACTCGAGAGCAATCAGCCCCAGCATTTT. Its translation is CASSLVGLESNQPQHF.

This chain connects TRBV6-5 to TRBJ2-2; tentative D call: TRBD1 (6 bases). Germline V gives CDR1 MNHEY, CDR2 SVGAGI. The ends were cut back, 6 bases at V and 2 bases at J, with 10 bases in the middle. The CDR3 is 14 amino acids. CDR3 residues: CASRLQGNTGELFF. The CDR3 DNA is TGTGCCAGCAGATTACAGGGTAACACCGGGGAGCTGTTTTTT.

This chain connects TRBV27 to TRBJ2-7; TRBD2 aligns across 9 bases. CDR1 and CDR2 from the germline V gene are MNHEY and SMNVEV (reference sequence). This CDR3 is built from 15 residues. Germline trimming cut 4 bases from V and 1 base from J; bases unmatched to any gene: 5. CDR3: CASSSRLAASYEQYF. Written as DNA, the CDR3 is TGTGCCAGCAGTTCAAGACTAGCGGCTTCCTACGAGCAGTACTTC.

Concerning this clone: Other DNA variants within this sample encode the same CDR3. The rearrangement uses TRBV7-2 and TRBJ1-4; 9 nucleotides align to TRBD1. This CDR3 comprises 14 residues. The germline gives CDR1 SGHTA, CDR2 FQGNSA. V was pared by 5 bases and J by 7 bases, with 5 bases of the junction left unmatched. The CDR3 sequence is CASSLRQGGEKLFF. CDR3 DNA sequence: TGTGCCAGCAGCCTAAGACAGGGGGGTGAAAAACTGTTTTTT.

This clone showed up just a few times. This rearrangement joins TRBV28 to TRBJ2-3; D is possibly TRBD1 (6 bases). Trimming stripped 6 bases from V and 3 bases from J, with 10 bases between. The length of the CDR3 is 13 residues. The germline V gene encodes CDR1 MDHEN and CDR2 SYDVKM. CDR3 nucleotide sequence: TGTGCCAGCAGACCGACAGGAACAGATACGCAGTATTTT. Translating gives CASRPTGTDTQYF.

The rearrangement links TRBV7-9 to TRBJ2-7, with 7 bases fitting TRBD1. The CDR3 length is 14 residues. The junction had 7 bases not matched to a gene; V was cut back by 3 bases and J by 5 bases. Germline CDR1 is SEHNR and CDR2 is FQNEAQ (reference sequence). CDR3: CASSLPGGVDEQYF. The CDR3 nucleotides read TGTGCCAGCAGCTTGCCAGGGGGAGTTGACGAGCAGTACTTC.

The chain uses TRBV2 and TRBJ1-1; TRBD1 might be the D (6 bases). This CDR3 has 12 amino acids. Germline V gene data show CDR1 as SNHLY and CDR2 as FYNNEI. The V gene lost 6 bases and the J gene lost 11 bases, with 16 bases spanning the gap. The CDR3 DNA reads TGTGCCAGCAGAACTACAGGGCGAAGGGCTTTCTTT. Residues: CASRTTGRRAFF.

As DNA, the CDR3 is TGCGCCAGCAAAACAGGGGTGGGGACTGAAGCTTTCTTT. This encodes CASKTGVGTEAFF. The genes are TRBV5-1 and TRBJ1-1, with 7 bases aligning to TRBD1. Germline assignment: CDR1 SGHRS and CDR2 YFSETQ. V lost 6 bases and J lost 5; bases outside the gene matches: 7. The CDR3 consists of 13 residues. Complete variable domain (other parts from reference TRBV5-1 and TRBJ1-1): KAGVTQTPRYLIKTRGQQVTLSCSPISGHRSVSWYQQTPGQGLQFLFEYFSETQRNKGNFPGRFSGRQFSNSRSEMNVSTLELGDSALYLCASKTGVGTEAFFGQGTRLTVV.

A note on this clone: The sample has other DNA sequences that encode this CDR3 too. The chain links TRBV2 to TRBJ2-5; a possible D gene is TRBD1 (6 bases). Trimming took 6 bases from V and 1 from J, leaving 9 bases between them. CDR3 length: 13 amino acids. Germline assignment: CDR1 SNHLY and CDR2 FYNNEI. The CDR3 here is CASRGQVQETQYF. Here the CDR3 DNA reads TGTGCCAGCAGGGGACAAGTCCAAGAGACCCAGTACTTC.

The chain links TRBV2 to TRBJ1-1; 10 bases map to TRBD1. The CDR3 has 14 residues. The germline V gene has CDR1 SNHLY and CDR2 FYNNEI. V shed 4 bases, J shed 4 bases, and the junction held 3 bases outside the gene matches. The CDR3 DNA sequence: TGTGCCAGCAGTGGGACAGGGGGGAGCACTGAAGCTTTCTTT. Translating it yields CASSGTGGSTEAFF. Combining the CDR3 with reference TRBV2 and TRBJ1-1 gives the whole variable domain EPEVTQTPSHQVTQMGQEVILRCVPISNHLYFYWYRQILGQKVEFLVSFYNNEISEKSEIFDDQFSVERPDGSNFTLKIRSTKLEDSAMYFCASSGTGGSTEAFFGQGTRLTVV.

J is TRBJ2-1 and V is TRBV18; 7 bases are shared with TRBD1. This CDR3 region has 13 residues. V dropped 3 bases and J dropped 5; count of bases not matched to a gene: 1. The germline gives CDR1 KGHSH, CDR2 LQKENI. CDR3 nucleotide sequence: TGTGCCAGCTCACCTGACAGGGACAATGAGCAGTTCTTC. This sequence encodes CASSPDRDNEQFF.

This clone was found a few times. This chain uses TRBV7-8 with TRBJ2-3; 12 bases are a match to TRBD2. After removal of 5 bases from V and 6 bases from J, the junction contained 15 bases not matched to a gene. There are 18 residues in the CDR3. Germline values: CDR1 SGHVS, CDR2 FQNEAQ. The CDR3 is CASSRFGRLAGVPDTQYF. CDR3 bases: TGTGCCAGCAGCCGGTTCGGCCGACTAGCGGGAGTACCGGATACGCAGTATTTT.

The chain has TRBV28 and TRBJ2-7; D is possibly TRBD1 (6 bases). The CDR3 sequence is 15 residues long. Trimming shortened V by 6 bases and J by 6 bases, and 21 bases separated the two germline ends. The germline gives CDR1 MDHEN, CDR2 SYDVKM. The CDR3 loop is CASSPAGANSPEQYF. In nucleotides, the CDR3 is TGTGCCAGCAGCCCCGCAGGGGCGAATTCCCCCGAGCAGTACTTC.

This chain links TRBV30 with TRBJ2-2; a possible D gene is TRBD1 (5 bases). The CDR3 has 13 amino acids. Germline values: CDR1 GTSNPN, CDR2 SVGIG (reference sequence). With 2 bases removed from V and 4 bases from J, the gap between germline ends came to 8 bases. CDR3: CAWSLQVTGELFF. For the CDR3, the DNA is TGTGCCTGGAGTCTACAGGTCACCGGGGAGCTGTTTTTT.

The chain is built from TRBV5-6 and TRBJ2-1; 16 nucleotides agree with TRBD2. The trim removed 4 bases at V and 2 bases at J, leaving 6 bases unmatched. Germline V lookup: CDR1 SGHDT, CDR2 YYEEEE. This CDR3 has 18 residues. The CDR3 DNA reads TGTGCCAGCAGCGGCTCCGGGACTAGCGGGGGGGCCTACAATGAGCAGTTCTTC. Translation: CASSGSGTSGGAYNEQFF.

The sample holds a few counts of this clone. The rearrangement links TRBV30 to TRBJ1-1, with D possibly matching TRBD1 (6 bases). The CDR3 is 13 amino acids. The germline gives CDR1 GTSNPN, CDR2 SVGIG (reference sequence). The CDR3 DNA sequence: TGTGGCCTATGGACAGTTATGAACACTGAAGCTTTCTTT. Translating gives CGLWTVMNTEAFF.

This clone has more than one count but fewer than ten. The chain is built from TRBV25-1 and TRBJ1-2; D is unclear. The V end was cut by 4 bases, the J end by 4 bases, with 10 bases between. This CDR3 has 13 residues. Germline V CDR1 and CDR2: MGHDK, SYGVNS. CDR3 nucleotides: TGTGCCAGCAGTGTCGGGGTTTTCTATGGCTACACCTTC. It is translated as CASSVGVFYGYTF.

This clone was seen a handful of times. At one boundary the junction diverges from the germline segment, which might be a read error. The J gene is TRBJ2-5, the V gene TRBV7-2, with 10 positions matching TRBD2. This CDR3 is built from 13 residues. Germline assignment: CDR1 SGHTA and CDR2 FQGNSA. This chain's CDR3 is CASSARFSGGKDF. The CDR3 region has the DNA TGTGCCAGCAGCGCTCGATTTAGCGGGGGGAAGGACTTC.

This clone was observed a handful of times. This chain joins TRBV11-2 and TRBJ1-2, with D tentatively TRBD1 (5 bases). The CDR3 sequence is 13 residues long. V was trimmed by 0 bases and J by 8 bases, leaving 10 bases between them. Germline CDR1 reads SGHAT; CDR2 reads FQNNGV. The CDR3, as DNA: TGTGCCAGCAGCTTAGAACCAGGGAACGGCTACACCTTC. Translating gives CASSLEPGNGYTF.

This rearrangement joins TRBV28 to TRBJ2-7; 7 nucleotides agree with TRBD1. Germline CDR1 and CDR2: MDHEN and SYDVKM. The ends lost 4 bases at V and 4 bases at J; junction bases unmatched: 13. This CDR3 region has 16 residues. CDR3 coding DNA: TGTGCCAGCAGTTCAGGGGGTTCCAGCGGACTTTACGAGCAGTACTTC. Translated, it gives CASSSGGSSGLYEQYF.

This clone was picked up a small number of times. The CDR3 nucleotides read TGTGCCAGCAGCGTACCGGACGAGCAGTACTTC. It translates to CASSVPDEQYF. The rearrangement links TRBV9 to TRBJ2-7; D call uncertain. The CDR3 covers 11 residues. Trimming left V 1 base short and J 5 bases short, with 4 bases between. Germline CDR1 reads SGDLS; CDR2 reads YYNGEE.

This clone was picked up a small number of times. V gene TRBV2 combines with J gene TRBJ1-5; 7 nucleotides line up with TRBD1. Germline CDR1 and CDR2: SNHLY and FYNNEI. J gave up 6 bases and V 6 bases, and 8 bases lay outside the gene matches. The CDR3 has 14 residues. The CDR3 DNA is TGTGCCAGCAGCGTACAGGGGCAAGGTCAGCCCCAGCATTTT. Translation: CASSVQGQGQPQHF.